This T cell receptor beta chain is drawn from a study of CD8 T cells in ankylosing spondylitis. Study outcomes and limitations: Matched ankylosing spondylitis synovial fluid reportedly showed significant enrichment of disease-linked clones. Disease-linked clones were found to be CD8+ and relatively rare in peripheral blood.

The CDR3 runs 12 residues. Germline V gene sequence: CDR1 MNHEY, CDR2 SVGAGI. Trimming took off 6 bases at V and 9 bases at J, with 12 bases between the two ends. A quantitative 5'-RACE method, one with molecular barcodes, was used to make TCR beta libraries. TCRdb re-called the 5' RACE reads with MiXCR, one entry per CDR3 protein. The table has 350,000 to 400,000 distinct CDR3 sequences, approximately 22% seen once. In regard to this clonotype: What it binds is not known.

This chain connects TRBV6-5 to TRBJ2-4, with D perhaps matching TRBD1 (7 bases). The sequenced material came from blood, either unsorted or a sorted T cell fraction (not recorded which). The clonotype comes from a male donor with ankylosing spondylitis or in good health (not recorded which). In nucleotides, the CDR3 is TGTGCCAGCAGACCAGGGGGAGGCATTCAGTACTTC. Protein: CASRPGGGIQYF.